The T cell receptor (beta chain) described here comes from a study of blood T cells in healthy people across ages. Study conclusions and caveats: No conclusive comparison of naive versus antigen-experienced cells was possible with unsorted PBMCs. Whereas aged donors had fewer naive CD4+ cells, long-lived donors had more of them and higher diversity.

A word on this clonotype: The target antigen is unknown.

Then a second PCR, running roughly 7 to 11 cycles, was carried out with a sample-barcoded 5' primer and a J-beta primer mix. A template-switch adaptor with 12 random nucleotides tagged each cDNA molecule. TCRdb called the 5' RACE reads again in MiXCR, with one record for every CDR3 protein. This sample has over 1,500,000 distinct CDR3 sequences; approximately 39% occur once, and the top ten carry around 23%. V was clipped by 2 bases and J by 8 bases; unmatched bases: 10. Per the germline V gene, CDR1 is SGHKS and CDR2 is YYEKEE (reference sequence). CDR3 length: 16 residues. Sequencing was performed on blood. V is TRBV5-5 and J is TRBJ2-1; 10 bases agree with TRBD2. The sequence derives from a human donor in good health. The CDR3 nucleotides are TGTGCCAGCAGCTTCCTGAGCGGGGGGGCCTGGGATGAGCAGTTCTTC. Amino acids: CASSFLSGGAWDEQFF.